The 14 T cell receptor beta chains presented below share a single source sample, sequenced in a study of shared clonotypes between healthy human individuals. The repertoire was sequenced with immunoSEQ multiplex PCR; TCRdb's copy has only in-frame clones and lacks some. The data contain millions of clones, 85% to 95% of them singletons. Terminally differentiated effector memory CD45RA+ cells were excluded from the naive CD8 cells, which were CD45RO-negative and positively selected for CCR7. Specimen: naive CD8+ T cells sorted from blood. The source of these receptors is a man between 18 and 29 years old in good health.

Written as DNA, the CDR3 is TGTGCCAGTAGTATAGCGGCAGGACCCGAGCAGTACTTC. It translates to CASSIAAGPEQYF. The rearrangement links TRBV19 to TRBJ2-7, with D uncertain. V lost 1 base to trimming and J lost 6 bases, with 10 bases between them. Germline values: CDR1 LNHDA, CDR2 SQIVND (reference sequence). The CDR3 runs to 13 residues.

Notes on this clone: Other DNA variants within this sample encode the same CDR3. The chain employs TRBV6-5 and TRBJ1-1; 11 nucleotides line up with TRBD1. The CDR3 covers 15 residues. V lost 0 bases to trimming and J lost 4 bases; unmatched junction nucleotides: 1. Germline values: CDR1 MNHEY, CDR2 SVGAGI. The CDR3 nucleotides are TGTGCCAGCAGTTACTCGGGGACAGGGGGCACTGAAGCTTTCTTT. It is translated as CASSYSGTGGTEAFF.

The chain carries TRBV10-3 and TRBJ1-4; D may be TRBD1 (5 bases). The CDR3 loop spans 14 amino acids. V was cut by 4 bases and J by 8 bases, with 14 bases left in between. Germline V gives CDR1 ENHRY, CDR2 SYGVKD. The CDR3 loop is CAISGDGGGEKLFF. As DNA, the CDR3 is TGTGCCATCAGTGGGGACGGCGGGGGGGAAAAACTGTTTTTT.

The gene calls are TRBV6-6 and TRBJ2-7, with D perhaps TRBD1 or TRBD2 (5 bases each). The CDR3 length is 14 residues. Germline V gene data show CDR1 as MNHNY and CDR2 as SVGAGI (reference sequence). The V end lost 0 bases, the J end lost 2 bases, and 8 bases lay between the germline ends. The CDR3 sequence: CASSYSGVTYEQYF. CDR3 bases: TGTGCCAGCAGTTACTCGGGGGTTACCTACGAGCAGTACTTC.

As for this clone: Other DNA variants within this sample encode the same CDR3. The chain combines TRBV5-1 with TRBJ2-7, with a weak D call TRBD1 (5 bases). Looked up from germline, CDR1 is SGHRS and CDR2 is YFSETQ. The CDR3 runs to 14 residues. Deletions cut 2 bases from V and 3 bases from J, with 12 bases between. The CDR3 loop reads CASSFGQGLYEQYF. The CDR3 bases are TGCGCCAGCAGCTTTGGGCAGGGTCTCTACGAGCAGTACTTC.

This clone occurred a few times. The chain employs TRBV14 and TRBJ1-3; a weak D match, TRBD1 (5 bases). V lost 6 bases to trimming and J lost 0 bases, with 12 bases between them. The CDR3 consists of 15 residues. Germline V gene data show CDR1 as SGHDN and CDR2 as FVKESK. Written as DNA, the CDR3 is TGTGCCAGCAGACACGGGGGGACCTCTGGAAACACCATATATTTT. It is translated as CASRHGGTSGNTIYF.

Regarding this clone: Additional DNA sequences in this sample encode the identical CDR3. The CDR3 DNA follows: TGTGCCAGCAGTTACAGGGAGGGCGACACTGAAGCTTTCTTT. Translating it yields CASSYREGDTEAFF. The chain couples TRBV6-5 to TRBJ1-1; D not resolved. The length of the CDR3 is 14 residues. V gave up 2 bases and J gave up 3 bases, with 10 bases separating them. Per germline, CDR1 MNHEY and CDR2 SVGAGI.

The chain couples TRBV4-1 to TRBJ1-1, with a weak D call TRBD1 (5 bases). The length of the CDR3 is 17 residues. Trimming shortened V by 4 bases and J by 1 base, and 19 bases separated the two germline ends. Germline V gene lookup returns CDR1 MGHRA and CDR2 YSYEKL. CDR3 coding DNA: TGCGCCAGCAGCCTCACACCAAAGGGTGGGGGGAACACTGAAGCTTTCTTT. This encodes CASSLTPKGGGNTEAFF.

This clone was counted once. The chain uses TRBV6-5 and TRBJ2-3; 7 bases align to TRBD1. V was clipped by 0 bases and J by 3 bases; unmatched bases: 3. In germline, CDR1 is MNHEY, CDR2 SVGAGI. The CDR3 is made up of 15 amino acids. The CDR3 bases are TGTGCCAGCAGTTACTCCGACAGGGCGACAGATACGCAGTATTTT. This translates into CASSYSDRATDTQYF.

The rearrangement joins TRBV7-9 to TRBJ2-3; D may be TRBD1 or TRBD2 (5 bases each). Germline values: CDR1 SEHNR, CDR2 FQNEAQ (reference sequence). This CDR3 contains 16 residues. Trimming removed 2 bases from V and 4 bases from J, with 16 bases in between. The CDR3 DNA is TGTGCCAGCAGCTTAAGGGGAAGCGGCGAGCCAGATACGCAGTATTTT. Translating gives CASSLRGSGEPDTQYF.

The genes are TRBV10-2 and TRBJ2-3; D is ambiguous. CDR1 and CDR2 from the germline V gene are WSHSY and SAAADI. Trimming stripped 5 bases from V and 6 bases from J, with 12 bases between. This CDR3 contains 13 residues. CDR3 coding DNA: TGCGCCAGCAGTCCTATGCTAGTCGATACGCAGTATTTT. The encoded protein is CASSPMLVDTQYF.

This clone was picked up one time. The V and J genes are TRBV4-3 and TRBJ2-7; 9 nucleotides line up with TRBD1. The V and J ends lost 1 base and 5 bases, in that order; junction bases with no gene match: 12. Germline CDR1 LGHNA, CDR2 YSLEER. The CDR3 consists of 17 residues. The CDR3: CASSQVITGGGRDEQYF. The CDR3 coding sequence is TGCGCCAGCAGCCAAGTCATTACAGGGGGCGGACGGGACGAGCAGTACTTC.

J is TRBJ2-7 and V is TRBV5-6, with a tentative D call TRBD2 (5 bases). V dropped 0 bases and J dropped 0 bases, with 13 bases sitting between them. The CDR3 sequence is 16 residues long. CDR1 and CDR2 (germline): SGHDT, YYEEEE. The CDR3 DNA is TGTGCCAGCAGCTTGGGACCGGGAACGGGCTCCTACGAGCAGTACTTC. This encodes CASSLGPGTGSYEQYF. Looking up the rest from reference TRBV5-6 and TRBJ2-7 gives the full variable domain: DAGVTQSPTHLIKTRGQQVTLRCSPKSGHDTVSWYQQALGQGPQFIFQYYEEEERQRGNFPDRFSGHQFPNYSSELNVNALLLGDSALYLCASSLGPGTGSYEQYFGPGTRLTVT.

The V gene is TRBV7-9, the J gene TRBJ2-1, with D perhaps TRBD2 (5 bases). V lost 3 bases to trimming and J lost 9 bases, with 9 bases between them. The CDR3 is 12 residues long. CDR1 SEHNR and CDR2 FQNEAQ come from the germline V gene (reference sequence). This chain's CDR3 is CASSFGISEQFF. CDR3 DNA sequence: TGTGCCAGCAGCTTCGGGATCAGTGAGCAGTTCTTC.